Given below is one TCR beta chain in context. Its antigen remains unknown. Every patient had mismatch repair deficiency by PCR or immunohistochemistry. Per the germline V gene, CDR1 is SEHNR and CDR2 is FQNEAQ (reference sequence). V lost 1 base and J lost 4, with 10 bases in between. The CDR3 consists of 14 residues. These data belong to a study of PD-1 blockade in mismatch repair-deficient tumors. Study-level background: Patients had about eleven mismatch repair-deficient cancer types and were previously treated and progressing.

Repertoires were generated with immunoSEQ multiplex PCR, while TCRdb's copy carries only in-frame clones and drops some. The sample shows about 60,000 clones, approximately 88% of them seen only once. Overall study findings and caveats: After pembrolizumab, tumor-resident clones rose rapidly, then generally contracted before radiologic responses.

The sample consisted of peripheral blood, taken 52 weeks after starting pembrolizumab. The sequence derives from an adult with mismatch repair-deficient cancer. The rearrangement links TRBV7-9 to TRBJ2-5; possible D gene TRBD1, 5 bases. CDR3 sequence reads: CASSLDQGRETQYF. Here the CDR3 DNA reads TGTGCCAGCAGCTTAGATCAGGGCCGAGAGACCCAGTACTTC.